This T cell receptor beta chain is drawn from a study of blood T cell repertoires in COVID-19. The overall study: Acute-phase and convalescent COVID-19 samples originated in the United States, Italy and Spain. Sources were T cells, B-cell-depleted T cells, or PBMCs; the material itself was cDNA or gDNA.

Original processing notes: Amplification from reference gene primers served as the basis for estimated nucleated cell counts. Assay used: immunoSEQ multiplex PCR; TCRdb lists only in-frame clones, some missing. V and J calls and clone size are those listed in that table; D and trimming were worked out from the DNA. The sample lists around 20,000 clones; under 90% were seen once. The V gene's germline CDR1 is MRHNA and CDR2 SNTAGT. The length of the CDR3 is 16 residues. The V and J ends lost 4 bases and 9 bases, in that order; junction bases with no gene match: 12. Sequencing input: peripheral blood. The genes are TRBV6-4 and TRBJ2-1; TRBD2 matches at 10 bases. The clonotype comes from a human donor in a cohort sampled during active COVID-19. The CDR3 DNA follows: TGTGCCAGCAGTGCTGGAGCGGGAGGGCCCTGGGTTGAGCAGTTCTTC. Its protein product is CASSAGAGGPWVEQFF.